The 20 T cell receptor beta chains given below trace back to one sample, sequenced in a study of tumor and adjacent non-tumor tissue in lung cancer (dated by TCRdb to 2017 to 2018). RNA was isolated from bulk, unsorted tissue, and RNA quality was assessed with a NanoDrop ND-1000 and an Agilent 2100. The normal lung samples consisted of distant non-tumor tissue collected more than 3 cm from the tumor edge. The library came from multiplex PCR. For sequencing, an Illumina HiSeq 2500 was employed. TCRbeta libraries were constructed through three rounds of nested PCR with primers (Table S4) according to protocols modified from ARM-PCR. The public reads were run again by TCRdb, first through fastp at Q25 and then through MiXCR, and only productive beta chains were kept. All rows with the same CDR3 protein become a single entry with the most common DNA and genes. This sample comprises 85,000 or so distinct CDR3 sequences, around 82% of them detected only once. About a fifth of the sample is taken by the ten largest.

The sample consisted of distant non-tumor lung tissue. All receptors come from a woman aged 45-59 years with non-small cell lung cancer.

On this clonotype: The junction departs from the called germline gene at one end, perhaps through a read error. The genes are TRBV10-1 and TRBJ2-1, with 12 bases that match TRBD2. CDR1 and CDR2 (germline): WNHNN, SYGVQD (reference sequence). The CDR3 extends over 15 amino acids. The DNA of the CDR3 is TGCGCCAGCAGTGAAACTAGCGGGAGGTACAATGAGCAGCTCTTT. Translating gives CASSETSGRYNEQLF.

V and J are TRBV6-2 or TRBV6-3 and TRBJ1-5, with D hard to call. Trimming shortened V by 8 bases and J by 6 bases, and 17 bases separated the two germline ends. Germline assignment: CDR1 MNHEY and CDR2 SVGEGT. The length of the CDR3 is 14 residues. CDR3 amino acids: CASDFSSTLQPQHF. The CDR3 DNA is TGTGCCAGCGATTTTTCAAGTACCCTTCAGCCCCAGCATTTT.

To note about this clonotype: The junction departs from germline at one end; a sequencing error may be responsible. The chain combines TRBV5-6 with TRBJ1-2, with 8 bases aligning to TRBD1. The CDR3 consists of 14 residues. The germline V gene encodes CDR1 SGHDT and CDR2 YYEEEE. The CDR3 spells CASSSGNRGYGYAF. In nucleotides, the CDR3 is TGTGCCAGCAGCTCCGGGAACAGGGGGTATGGCTACGCCTTC.

Regarding this clonotype: One end of the junction varies from germline; a read error may be responsible. J is TRBJ2-5 and V is TRBV4-1; perhaps TRBD1 as D (5 bases). The CDR3 has 15 amino acids. Germline CDR1 reads MGHRA; CDR2 reads YSYEKL. CDR3 loop: CAGSQAQGPQETQYF. CDR3 bases: TGCGCCGGCAGCCAAGCGCAGGGCCCACAAGAGACCCAGTACTTC.

This clonotype came up many times. The chain couples TRBV20-1 to TRBJ2-2, with 8 bases identical to TRBD2. The CDR3 length is 16 residues. V lost 3 bases, J lost 1 base, and 7 bases stayed unmatched. Looked up from germline, CDR1 is DFQATT and CDR2 is SNEGSKA (reference sequence). The CDR3: CSASPSSGRNTGELFF. CDR3 nucleotide sequence: TGCAGTGCTAGCCCGTCGAGCGGGAGGAACACCGGGGAGCTGTTTTTT.

Turning to this clonotype: A junction boundary mismatches the germline segment, possibly from a read error. The CDR3 spells CASSQDKGVWERYF. The CDR3, as DNA: TGCGCCAGCAGTCAAGACAAAGGGGTCTGGGAGCGGTACTTC. V is TRBV4-1 and J is TRBJ2-7; D assignment may be TRBD1 or TRBD2 (5 bases each). Germline CDR1 and CDR2: MGHRA and YSYEKL. The CDR3 is 14 residues long.

This clonotype was detected only once. The V gene is TRBV14, the J gene TRBJ1-1; D may be TRBD1 (5 bases). Trimming cost V 9 bases and J 4 bases, with 21 bases left between them. The CDR3 is 15 amino acids. Germline V gene sequence: CDR1 SGHDN, CDR2 FVKESK. CDR3 in amino acids: CASNFRVRASTEAFF. CDR3 coding DNA: TGTGCCAGTAATTTCCGGGTCAGGGCGAGCACTGAAGCTTTCTTT.

Points on this clonotype: This sequence may be a read error, since a much larger clone differs from it by one base. CDR3 region: CGSGQDRGETQYF. The CDR3 nucleotides are TGTGGTAGTGGCCAGGACAGGGGAGAGACCCAGTACTTC. The J gene is TRBJ2-5, the V gene TRBV12-5, with 9 bases that match TRBD1. The CDR3 contains 13 residues. The germline V gene has CDR1 LGHNT and CDR2 FRNRAP.

Comment on this clonotype: Without the conserved terminal phenylalanine or tryptophan, this CDR3 likely stems from a read error. This chain connects TRBV12-3 or TRBV12-4 to TRBJ2-7; the D gene is possibly TRBD1 (6 bases). V was clipped by 7 bases and J by 1 base, with 17 bases between them. This CDR3 has 15 residues. The CDR3 DNA follows: TGTGCCAGCAATTCCCGACAGGATGGGTCCTACGAGCAGTACCTC. Translated, it gives CASNSRQDGSYEQYL.

On this clonotype itself: Sequence at one end of the junction differs from germline and may be a read error. The chain links TRBV12-3 or TRBV12-4 to TRBJ2-6; D is unresolved. The CDR3 consists of 16 residues. The CDR3 DNA follows: TGTGCCAGCAGCCGTGGCCCGCAATCTGGGGTCAACGTCCTGACTTTC. It is translated as CASSRGPQSGVNVLTF.

This clonotype was seen a handful of times. The chain combines TRBV5-5 with TRBJ2-7, with a tentative D call TRBD2 (7 bases). Germline CDR1 and CDR2: SGHKS and YYEKEE (reference sequence). This CDR3 contains 15 residues. Trimming removed 3 bases at V and 2 bases at J, with 15 bases between. The CDR3 region is CASSSGGTITYEQYF. The CDR3, as DNA: TGTGCCAGCAGCTCGGGGGGCACCATCACCTACGAGCAGTACTTC.

The CDR3 nucleotides are TGTGCCTGCAAGTTGACGACAGACTACTATGGCTACACCTTC. Translating it yields CACKLTTDYYGYTF. V is TRBV11-1 and J is TRBJ1-2; possible D gene TRBD1, 5 bases. Trimming stripped 11 bases from V and 3 bases from J, with 19 bases between. The CDR3 is made up of 14 amino acids. In germline, CDR1 is SGHAT, CDR2 FQDESV (reference sequence).

A word on this clonotype: Without the conserved terminal phenylalanine or tryptophan, this CDR3 likely stems from a read error. This sequence joins TRBV28 and TRBJ1-4; D perhaps matches TRBD1 (5 bases). CDR1 MDHEN and CDR2 SYDVKM come from the germline V gene. The CDR3 has 15 amino acids. CDR3 DNA sequence: TGTGCCAGAAGTTCCGCGAGCCAGGGAGGGGAAAAACTGTTTTAT. Translating it yields CARSSASQGGEKLFY.

This clonotype was seen more than once but under ten times. This clone may be a read error of a much larger clone one base away. The rearrangement uses TRBV6-1 and TRBJ1-5; D is uncertain. The CDR3 is 15 amino acids. CDR1 and CDR2 (germline): MNHNS, SASEGT. CDR3 bases: TGTGTCAGCAGTGAAGCGTACAGTCAATATCAGCCCCAGCATTTT. Its translation: CVSSEAYSQYQPQHF.

Only one count was recorded for this clonotype. In this CDR3 the conserved last residue, phenylalanine or tryptophan, is missing, so a read error is likely. This chain links TRBV6-1 with TRBJ2-7; D might be TRBD1 or TRBD2, each matching 5 bases. CDR1 is MNHNS, CDR2 SASEGT, per germline. V was cut by 10 bases and J by 5 bases, with 15 bases left in between. The CDR3 has 12 amino acids. This chain's CDR3 is CANTGGYNEQYL. The CDR3 DNA follows: TGTGCCAACACTGGGGGTTACAACGAGCAGTACCTC.

This clonotype appeared once. A much larger clone sits a single nucleotide away, making a read error possible. The rearrangement joins TRBV28 to TRBJ2-1; 7 nucleotides match TRBD2. With 5 bases clipped from V and 8 bases from J, the junction kept 3 bases outside the gene matches. This CDR3 has 12 amino acids. Germline-derived CDR1 and CDR2 are MDHEN and SYDVKM. The CDR3 is CASSLRGYEQFF. The CDR3 DNA sequence: TGTGCCAGCAGTCTGCGGGGGTATGAGCAGTTCTTC. The whole variable domain, filled in from reference TRBV28 and TRBJ2-1, reads DVKVTQSSRYLVKRTGEKVFLECVQDMDHENMFWYRQDPGLGLRLIYFSYDVKMKEKGDIPEGYSVSREKKERFSLILESASTNQTSMYLCASSLRGYEQFFGPGTRLTVL.

The chain recombines TRBV20-1 with TRBJ2-3, with D perhaps assigned TRBD1 or TRBD2 (5 bases each). Germline V gene data show CDR1 as DFQATT and CDR2 as SNEGSKA (reference sequence). V gave up 7 bases and J gave up 5 bases, with 13 bases separating them. This CDR3 has 12 residues. CDR3 residues: CSVLRGEDTQYF. CDR3 bases: TGCAGTGTCCTAAGGGGAGAAGATACGCAGTATTTT.

This clonotype was observed once. A read error may explain this, as a much larger clone is one base away. This chain connects TRBV28 to TRBJ2-7; D not resolved. V dropped 8 bases and J dropped 4 bases, with 18 bases sitting between them. This CDR3 is built from 14 residues. Germline CDR1 reads MDHEN; CDR2 reads SYDVKM. The CDR3 is CASGLWLGKYEQYF. CDR3 coding DNA: TGTGCCAGCGGGTTGTGGTTAGGGAAATACGAGCAGTACTTC.

To note about this clonotype: One end of the junction is discordant with germline, which a read error may explain. V usage is TRBV6-2 or TRBV6-3 and J usage is TRBJ2-3; a possible D gene is TRBD2 (6 bases). The CDR3 covers 16 residues. Germline-derived CDR1 and CDR2 are MNHEY and SVGEGT. The CDR3 DNA follows: TGTGCTAGCAGTTGTGGGCCTAGCGAAAACACAGATACGCAGTATTTT. This sequence encodes CASSCGPSENTDTQYF.

A remark on this clonotype: This may stem from a read error, because a much larger clone lies one nucleotide away. The V call is TRBV20-1, the J call TRBJ2-1; D unresolved. The germline gives CDR1 DFQATT, CDR2 SNEGSKA (reference sequence). With 6 bases removed from V and 0 bases from J, the gap between germline ends came to 12 bases. The CDR3 is 14 amino acids. CDR3 region: CSAQLGYSYNEQFF. The CDR3 DNA reads as TGCAGTGCGCAACTGGGTTACTCCTACAATGAGCAGTTCTTC.